Sequencing of this T cell receptor beta chain was carried out in a study of T cell responses to AZD1222 COVID-19 vaccine. The study's findings and limits: With two AZD1222 doses given, Spike-specific TCR breadth and depth both rose.

Sequenced by immunoSEQ multiplex PCR; TCRdb stores in-frame clones only, minus some. The sample holds about 78,000 clones, 70% to 85% seen once. The CDR3 covers 15 residues. Germline V CDR1 and CDR2: LNHDA, SQIVND (reference sequence). V was clipped by 1 base and J by 5 bases, with 14 bases between them. As for this clone: Its cognate antigen is unknown.

This receptor was taken from an adult in good health. This specimen was peripheral blood, taken on day 0 of AZD1222 vaccination. The chain uses TRBV19 and TRBJ2-5, with D perhaps matching TRBD1 (5 bases). This chain's CDR3 is CASSIAGQGAETQYF. CDR3 DNA: TGTGCCAGTAGTATAGCGGGCCAAGGGGCTGAGACCCAGTACTTC.